One sample yielded the 11 T cell receptor beta chains listed below, sequenced in a study of blood T cells in healthy people across ages. Through a sample-barcoded 5' primer and a J-beta primer mix, a second PCR was run for roughly 7 to 12 cycles. Using its own MiXCR run on the 5' RACE reads, TCRdb lists one record per CDR3 protein. The sample consists of 650,000 to 800,000 distinct CDR3 sequences, roughly 44% of them appearing once. The sequencing input was blood. The source of these receptors is a man in his sixties in good health.

This clonotype was counted a few times. The chain recombines TRBV6-5 with TRBJ2-5; 11 bases match TRBD2. Per the germline V gene, CDR1 is MNHEY and CDR2 is SVGAGI. The CDR3 consists of 16 residues. The ends lost 6 bases at V and 2 bases at J; junction bases unmatched: 8. The CDR3 DNA reads TGTGCCAGCAGCATAGAGTCTAGCGGGGGGCAAGAGACCCAGTACTTC. Encoded protein: CASSIESSGGQETQYF.

At least ten counts were recorded for this clonotype. The V and J genes are TRBV7-8 and TRBJ1-2, with TRBD1 matching over 9 bases. With 0 bases clipped from V and 7 bases from J, the junction kept 6 bases outside the gene matches. Per the germline V gene, CDR1 is SGHVS and CDR2 is FQNEAQ. CDR3 length: 15 amino acids. The CDR3 region has the DNA TGTGCCAGCAGCTTAGCGGGACAGGGAATGGGTGGCTACACCTTC. This sequence encodes CASSLAGQGMGGYTF.

The rearrangement joins TRBV6-5 to TRBJ2-3; D is perhaps TRBD1 (6 bases). V lost 5 bases to trimming and J lost 4 bases, with 13 bases between them. CDR3 size: 14 residues. The germline V gene has CDR1 MNHEY and CDR2 SVGAGI. The DNA of the CDR3 is TGTGCCAGCAGTGCGATACAGGGCTCAGATACGCAGTATTTT. Protein product: CASSAIQGSDTQYF.

The J gene is TRBJ2-1, the V gene TRBV7-9; 7 bases map to TRBD2. V was clipped by 2 bases and J by 10 bases; unmatched bases: 2. The CDR3 covers 12 residues. The germline V gene has CDR1 SEHNR and CDR2 FQNEAQ (reference sequence). CDR3 sequence: CASSLKAGEQFF. The CDR3 coding sequence is TGTGCCAGCAGCTTAAAAGCGGGGGAGCAGTTCTTC.

The chain has TRBV20-1 and TRBJ2-1, with TRBD2 matching over 8 bases. V lost 2 bases, J lost 6 bases, and 3 bases stayed unmatched. The CDR3 extends over 13 amino acids. From germline, CDR1 is DFQATT and CDR2 SNEGSKA (reference sequence). CDR3 amino acids: CSARTGGINEQFF. The CDR3, as DNA: TGCAGTGCTAGAACGGGGGGGATCAATGAGCAGTTCTTC.

The V gene is TRBV4-3, the J gene TRBJ2-7; tentative D call: TRBD2 (6 bases). The V end lost 0 bases, the J end lost 3 bases, and 9 bases lay between the germline ends. Germline loops: CDR1 LGHNA, CDR2 YSLEER. The CDR3 extends over 14 amino acids. CDR3 sequence reads: CASSQDLRGYEQYF. For the CDR3, the DNA is TGCGCCAGCAGCCAAGATCTGCGGGGCTACGAGCAGTACTTC.

This sequence joins TRBV3-1 and TRBJ2-3; 10 bases are shared with TRBD2. Per germline, CDR1 LGHDT and CDR2 YNNKEL (reference sequence). After removal of 0 bases from V and 0 bases from J, the junction contained 6 bases not matched to a gene. This CDR3 comprises 18 residues. The chain's CDR3 is CASSQDYPAGGSTDTQYF. As DNA, the CDR3 is TGTGCCAGCAGCCAAGATTACCCAGCGGGGGGGAGCACAGATACGCAGTATTTT.

This clonotype has more than one count but fewer than ten. V is TRBV6-6 and J is TRBJ1-2; D is ambiguous. Trimming removed 2 bases at V and 3 bases at J, with 10 bases between. Germline CDR1 reads MNHNY; CDR2 reads SVGAGI (reference sequence). The CDR3 loop spans 14 amino acids. The CDR3 DNA reads TGTGCCAGCAGTTACGAGAGACTGTACTATGGCTACACCTTC. Amino acids: CASSYERLYYGYTF.

The CDR3 loop reads CASSYVGGPQETQYF. The CDR3, as DNA: TGTGCCAGCAGTTATGTAGGGGGACCACAAGAGACCCAGTACTTC. The chain joins TRBV6-2 or TRBV6-3 to TRBJ2-5; TRBD1 might be the D (6 bases). V was pared by 3 bases and J by 2 bases, with 13 bases between. The CDR3 length is 15 residues. Germline assignment: CDR1 MNHEY and CDR2 SVGEGT.

J is TRBJ2-5 and V is TRBV2; TRBD2 agrees at 8 bases. The V gene end was trimmed by 6 bases and the J gene end by 11 bases; junction bases not matched to a gene: 20. Per the germline V gene, CDR1 is SNHLY and CDR2 is FYNNEI. The CDR3 is 16 amino acids. The CDR3 DNA is TGTGCCAGCAGCGACACCGGGACTAGGCATGGCAATGAGCAGTACTTC. This translates into CASSDTGTRHGNEQYF.

The chain joins TRBV20-1 to TRBJ2-4; possibly TRBD1 or TRBD2 for D (5 bases each). The J call may not be correct, given that the DNA end is closer to TRBJ2-7. CDR1 is DFQATT, CDR2 SNEGSKA, per germline (reference sequence). The CDR3 extends over 13 amino acids. CDR3 in DNA: TGCAGTGCTAGGTTGGGACCCACGCACGAGCAGTACTTC. This translates into CSARLGPTHEQYF.